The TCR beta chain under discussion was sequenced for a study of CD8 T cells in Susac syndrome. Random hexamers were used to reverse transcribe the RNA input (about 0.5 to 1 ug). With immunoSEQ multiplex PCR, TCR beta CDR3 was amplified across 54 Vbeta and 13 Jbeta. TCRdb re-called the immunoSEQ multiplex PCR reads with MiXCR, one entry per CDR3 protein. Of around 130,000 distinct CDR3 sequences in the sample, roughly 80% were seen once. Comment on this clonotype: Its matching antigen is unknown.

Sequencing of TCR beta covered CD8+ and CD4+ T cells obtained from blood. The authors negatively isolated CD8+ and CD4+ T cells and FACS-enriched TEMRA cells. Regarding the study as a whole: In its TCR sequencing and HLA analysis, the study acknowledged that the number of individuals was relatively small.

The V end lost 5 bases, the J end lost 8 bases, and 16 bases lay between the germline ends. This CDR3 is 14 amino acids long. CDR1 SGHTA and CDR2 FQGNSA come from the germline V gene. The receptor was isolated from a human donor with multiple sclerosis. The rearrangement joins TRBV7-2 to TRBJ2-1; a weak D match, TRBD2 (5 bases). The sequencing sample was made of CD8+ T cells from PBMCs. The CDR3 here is CASSNLWEFDEQFF. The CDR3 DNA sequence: TGTGCCAGCAGCAACCTGTGGGAGTTCGATGAGCAGTTCTTC.